This TCR beta chain was obtained from a study of CD4 T cells in relation to SARS-CoV-2 and coronaviruses. In its sample, this clone was seen once. Its antigen is as yet unknown. The unexposed donors gave CD4+ T cells in about 2011-2019, prior to COVID-19. After around nine days of culture, CD4+ T cells were isolated. Produced via immunoSEQ multiplex PCR; TCRdb's table is partial and in-frame only. The table shows about 29,000 clones, with 78% occurring only once. Material: CD4+ T cells from PBMCs, cultured in vitro. The receptor comes from a human donor in good health.

The CDR3 is CASRGLAGRQETQYF. As DNA, the CDR3 is TGTGCCAGCAGGGGACTAGCGGGTCGCCAAGAGACCCAGTACTTC. J is TRBJ2-5 and V is TRBV6-6, with 12 nucleotides matching TRBD2. In germline, CDR1 is MNHNY, CDR2 SVGAGI (reference sequence). There are 15 residues in the CDR3. The V segment lost 6 bases and the J segment 1 base; nucleotides outside the gene matches: 3.